This TCR beta chain comes out of a study of chemoradiotherapy in HPV16-positive cancers. TCRdb's copy holds only in-frame clones and misses some; the assay was immunoSEQ multiplex PCR. In the table there are about 15,000 clones, about 70% of which are singletons. Study-wide findings and caveats: Candidate HPV-specific clones and E7-related TCR motifs grew in tumor during treatment.

Concerning this clone: Its antigen is unknown.

CDR3 size: 12 residues. Germline V CDR1 and CDR2: SGHTS, YDEGEE. The V end was cut by 0 bases, the J end by 7 bases, with 7 bases between. The clonotype originates from a human donor with HPV-associated anogenital cancer. Sample acquisition took place from a patient who underwent chemoradiotherapy. This rearrangement joins TRBV5-8 to TRBJ1-1; D unresolved. CDR3 sequence reads: CASSLGTREAFF. CDR3 bases: TGTGCCAGCAGCTTGGGGACCCGTGAAGCTTTCTTT.